A single sample is the source of the 5 T cell receptor beta chains below, sequenced in a study of T cells and Merkel cell carcinoma outcomes. The method was immunoSEQ multiplex PCR; TCRdb's version includes in-frame clones alone and lacks a portion of them. The sample has 15,000 to 19,000 clones, approximately 87% seen once. Sequenced input: tumor tissue from Merkel cell carcinoma. These receptors all stem from a human donor with Merkel cell carcinoma.

This chain joins TRBV11-1 and TRBJ2-5, with 7 bases aligning to TRBD1. Trimming cost V 4 bases and J 2 bases; bases outside gene matches: 1. Germline values: CDR1 SGHAT, CDR2 FQDESV (reference sequence). The CDR3 has 13 amino acids. CDR3 sequence: CASSSGQQETQYF. In DNA form, the CDR3 reads TGTGCCAGCAGCTCGGGACAGCAAGAGACCCAGTACTTC.

This rearrangement joins TRBV9 to TRBJ1-5; D gene unclear. The CDR3 runs to 13 residues. Germline V gene sequence: CDR1 SGDLS, CDR2 YYNGEE. The ends were cut back, 4 bases at V and 7 bases at J, with 12 bases in the middle. CDR3 nucleotides: TGTGCCAGCAGCCCCTCGAATGAGCAGCCCCAGCATTTT. As protein: CASSPSNEQPQHF.

This clone appeared once. Written as DNA, the CDR3 is TGTGCCAGTAAATTTGGGGCGGGACGGGGAAATCAGCCCCAGCATTTT. Translated, it gives CASKFGAGRGNQPQHF. The V call is TRBV19, the J call TRBJ1-5; D is possibly TRBD1 (5 bases). This CDR3 region has 16 residues. Germline V gene data show CDR1 as LNHDA and CDR2 as SQIVND (reference sequence). Trimming shortened V by 7 bases and J by 4 bases, and 20 bases separated the two germline ends.

The CDR3 sequence is CAWTGTDNEKLFF. In DNA, the CDR3 is TGTGCCTGGACCGGGACAGATAATGAAAAACTGTTTTTT. The J gene is TRBJ1-4, the V gene TRBV30, with 7 bases identical to TRBD1. After removal of 4 bases from V and 4 bases from J, the junction contained 3 bases not matched to a gene. Looked up from germline, CDR1 is GTSNPN and CDR2 is SVGIG (reference sequence). This CDR3 has 13 residues.

In its sample, this clone was seen once. This chain connects TRBV10-2 to TRBJ1-2, with D unresolved. Trimming pared 3 bases from V and 0 bases from J, leaving 8 bases between. Germline loops: CDR1 WSHSY, CDR2 SAAADI. The CDR3 totals 14 residues. CDR3 nucleotide sequence: TGCGCCAGCAGTGAAAGGGAGCCTAACTATGGCTACACCTTC. Its protein product is CASSEREPNYGYTF.